These 17 T cell receptor beta chains were sequenced from one sample in a study of blood T cell repertoires in COVID-19. Sequencing used immunoSEQ multiplex PCR; TCRdb keeps in-frame clones, though not all of them. The sample holds approximately 360,000 clones, roughly 90% seen once. Material: peripheral blood. The receptors shown here come from a man aged 18 to 30 with active or convalescent COVID-19.

V gene TRBV9 combines with J gene TRBJ2-2; tentative D call: TRBD1 (6 bases). The CDR3 spans 15 residues. Germline CDR1 reads SGDLS; CDR2 reads YYNGEE. V lost 1 base and J 6 bases, leaving 13 bases between the germline ends. CDR3 coding DNA: TGTGCCAGCAGCGTATTAGGGGGTGGTGCCGGGGAGCTGTTTTTT. Its translation is CASSVLGGGAGELFF.

The rearrangement uses TRBV15 and TRBJ1-4, with D possibly being TRBD1 (6 bases). CDR1 is LNHNV, CDR2 YYDKDF, per germline (reference sequence). The CDR3 is 14 amino acids. Trimming stripped 0 bases from V and 8 bases from J, with 10 bases between. CDR3: CATSRDITGEKLFF. CDR3 coding DNA: TGTGCCACCAGCAGAGATATAACAGGGGAAAAACTGTTTTTT.

V and J are TRBV7-2 and TRBJ2-2; D ambiguous. There are 13 residues in the CDR3. Germline CDR1 SGHTA, CDR2 FQGNSA. The V gene lost 3 bases and the J gene lost 8 bases, with 10 bases spanning the gap. CDR3 loop: CASSFLQTGELFF. CDR3 DNA sequence: TGTGCCAGCAGCTTCCTTCAGACTGGGGAGCTGTTTTTT.

A remark on this clone: No conserved phenylalanine or tryptophan ends this CDR3, so it is likely a read error. The V call is TRBV6-6, the J call TRBJ1-2; maybe TRBD1 (5 bases). V shed 5 bases and J shed 8 bases, with 27 bases lying between them. The germline V gene encodes CDR1 MNHNY and CDR2 SVGAGI (reference sequence). This CDR3 has 17 amino acids. The CDR3: CASSPHQVGLPRWGYTL. The CDR3, as DNA: TGTGCCAGCAGTCCCCACCAGGTGGGGCTACCTAGATGGGGCTACACCCTC.

The rearrangement joins TRBV7-8 to TRBJ1-5; D gene uncertain. The ends were cut back, 6 bases at V and 0 bases at J, with 15 bases in the middle. CDR3 length: 16 amino acids. Germline assignment: CDR1 SGHVS and CDR2 FQNEAQ. CDR3 residues: CASSSNAAPSNQPQHF. As DNA, the CDR3 is TGTGCCAGCAGTTCAAATGCGGCTCCTAGCAATCAGCCCCAGCATTTT.

V is TRBV11-1 and J is TRBJ2-1, with 11 bases identical to TRBD2. Looked up from germline, CDR1 is SGHAT and CDR2 is FQDESV (reference sequence). V dropped 6 bases and J dropped 0; count of bases not matched to a gene: 4. The CDR3 is made up of 16 amino acids. CDR3 nucleotide sequence: TGTGCCAGCAGTCCCACTAGCGGGAGCTCCTACAATGAGCAGTTCTTC. Its translation: CASSPTSGSSYNEQFF.

This clone has only a few counts. V gene TRBV18 combines with J gene TRBJ1-5, with a weak D call TRBD1 (6 bases). V was trimmed by 2 bases and J by 2 bases, leaving 10 bases between them. Germline lookup yields CDR1 KGHSH and CDR2 LQKENI. The CDR3 length is 15 residues. In DNA, the CDR3 is TGTGCCAGCTCACCAAGACAGGAGGGCAATCAGCCCCAGCATTTT. Translating gives CASSPRQEGNQPQHF.

The rearrangement links TRBV28 to TRBJ2-1; 12 bases are shared with TRBD2. Germline V lookup: CDR1 MDHEN, CDR2 SYDVKM. There are 15 residues in the CDR3. Trimming at V came to 3 bases and at J to 7 bases, leaving 4 bases not matched to a gene. The CDR3 bases are TGTGCCAGCAGTTTTCTAACTAGCGGGAGGAATGAGCAGTTCTTC. Encoded protein: CASSFLTSGRNEQFF.

This clone was recorded once. V gene TRBV29-1 combines with J gene TRBJ1-1; D is undetermined. The V gene lost 3 bases and the J gene lost 1 base, with 12 bases spanning the gap. This CDR3 contains 14 residues. CDR1 and CDR2 (germline): SQVTM, ANQGSEA. In nucleotides, the CDR3 is TGCAGCGTTGAGAAAGGAGCCGGGAACACTGAAGCTTTCTTT. Protein sequence: CSVEKGAGNTEAFF.

This rearrangement joins TRBV10-3 to TRBJ2-7; D not resolved. Per the germline V gene, CDR1 is ENHRY and CDR2 is SYGVKD. V shed 5 bases and J shed 4 bases, with 9 bases lying between them. This CDR3 spans 12 amino acids. CDR3 region: CAISSLLYEQYF. The CDR3 DNA follows: TGTGCCATCAGTAGTCTCCTATACGAGCAGTACTTC.

V gene TRBV7-2 combines with J gene TRBJ2-7; 9 bases match TRBD1. The CDR3 totals 16 residues. Germline loops: CDR1 SGHTA, CDR2 FQGNSA. Unmatched junction bases numbered 13, after V lost 4 bases and J lost 6 bases. The CDR3 protein is CASSSQRLGQGREQYF. The CDR3 coding sequence is TGTGCCAGCAGCTCCCAAAGGTTGGGACAGGGTCGCGAGCAGTACTTC.

The rearrangement uses TRBV19 and TRBJ1-1; D might be TRBD1 (6 bases). V gave up 3 bases and J gave up 4 bases, with 9 bases separating them. Germline V lookup: CDR1 LNHDA, CDR2 SQIVND (reference sequence). The CDR3 has 13 amino acids. As DNA, the CDR3 is TGTGCCAGTAGTATGCAAGGGGGCACTGAAGCTTTCTTT. Protein product: CASSMQGGTEAFF.

This chain uses TRBV28 with TRBJ1-2; 11 nucleotides line up with TRBD1. Germline values: CDR1 MDHEN, CDR2 SYDVKM. The CDR3 spans 16 residues. The junction had 8 bases not matched to a gene; V was cut back by 5 bases and J by 3 bases. For the CDR3, the DNA is TGTGCCAGCAGTCCCCGGGGGACAGGGGGGGACTATGGCTACACCTTC. Translating gives CASSPRGTGGDYGYTF.

The rearrangement joins TRBV9 to TRBJ2-3; no reliable D call. V was pared by 0 bases and J by 3 bases, with 8 bases between. Germline V gene data show CDR1 as SGDLS and CDR2 as YYNGEE. CDR3 length: 14 residues. The CDR3 reads CASSVDPFTDTQYF. The CDR3 DNA is TGTGCCAGCAGCGTAGATCCGTTTACAGATACGCAGTATTTT.

The chain is built from TRBV28 and TRBJ1-1; 11 positions match TRBD1. V shed 5 bases, J shed 6 bases, and the junction held 11 bases outside the gene matches. Germline CDR1 is MDHEN and CDR2 is SYDVKM. This CDR3 is built from 16 residues. CDR3 sequence: CASSLRTGGPKAEAFF. The DNA for the CDR3 is TGTGCCAGCAGTCTTCGGACAGGGGGCCCTAAGGCTGAAGCTTTCTTT. The variable domain in full, with the rest retrieved from reference TRBV28 and TRBJ1-1, is DVKVTQSSRYLVKRTGEKVFLECVQDMDHENMFWYRQDPGLGLRLIYFSYDVKMKEKGDIPEGYSVSREKKERFSLILESASTNQTSMYLCASSLRTGGPKAEAFFGQGTRLTVV.

The chain is built from TRBV19 and TRBJ1-5; TRBD1 agrees at 12 bases. The germline V gene encodes CDR1 LNHDA and CDR2 SQIVND (reference sequence). The CDR3 runs 16 residues. The junction had 7 bases not matched to a gene; V was cut back by 4 bases and J by 6 bases. The CDR3 DNA sequence: TGTGCCAGTAGTAGACAGGGACAGGGGGCCATTCAGCCCCAGCATTTT. This gives the protein CASSRQGQGAIQPQHF.

The rearrangement uses TRBV3-1 (or the pseudogene TRBV3-2) and TRBJ1-4; the D gene is possibly TRBD1 (5 bases). The CDR3 is made up of 15 amino acids. The ends were cut back, 2 bases at V and 6 bases at J, with 13 bases in the middle. The germline V gene has CDR1 LGHDT and CDR2 YNNKEL (reference sequence). The DNA for the CDR3 is TGTGCCAGCAGCCAAACCTCGACAGCGTATGAAAAACTGTTTTTT. It specifies CASSQTSTAYEKLFF.